These 29 T cell receptor beta chains originate from one sample sequenced in a study of PD-1 blockade in classical Hodgkin lymphoma. TCRdb's copy holds only in-frame clones and misses some; the assay was immunoSEQ multiplex PCR. The table has around 18,000 clones, about 85% seen once. Relapse was seen in all patients after autologous stem cell transplantation, and brentuximab vedotin exposure was variable. The specimen was peripheral blood mononuclear cells (PBMCs), collected before the second cycle of nivolumab. The source is a human donor with classical Hodgkin lymphoma.

The chain combines TRBV18 with TRBJ2-7; TRBD2 matches 12 bases. In germline, CDR1 is KGHSH, CDR2 LQKENI. The CDR3 sequence is 15 residues long. V lost 0 bases and J lost 6; bases outside the gene matches: 3. DNA of the CDR3: TGTGCCAGCTCACCACCGACTAGCGGGGGACTCGAGCAGTACTTC. Its protein is CASSPPTSGGLEQYF.

The genes are TRBV30 and TRBJ1-4, with 7 nucleotides matching TRBD1. This CDR3 spans 14 amino acids. Trimming removed 0 bases from V and 5 bases from J; junction bases left unmatched: 3. Germline values: CDR1 GTSNPN, CDR2 SVGIG (reference sequence). CDR3: CAWSVGTANEKLFF. The CDR3 DNA is TGTGCCTGGAGTGTAGGGACAGCGAATGAAAAACTGTTTTTT.

The chain links TRBV2 to TRBJ1-1, with D unresolved. Per the germline V gene, CDR1 is SNHLY and CDR2 is FYNNEI. The CDR3 sequence is 12 residues long. Trimming pared 7 bases from V and 0 bases from J, leaving 6 bases between. The CDR3 reads CASNDLNTEAFF. CDR3 in DNA: TGTGCCAGCAATGACCTGAACACTGAAGCTTTCTTT.

V gene TRBV19 combines with J gene TRBJ1-2; TRBD1 agrees at 8 bases. The germline CDR1 and CDR2 sequences are LNHDA and SQIVND (reference sequence). V gave up 4 bases and J gave up 6 bases; unmatched junction bases: 7. The CDR3 runs to 14 residues. CDR3 protein: CASSTGTGSHGYTF. The DNA for the CDR3 is TGTGCCAGTAGTACCGGGACAGGATCCCATGGCTACACCTTC.

This clone appeared once. This sequence joins TRBV19 and TRBJ1-1; maybe TRBD1 (5 bases). From germline, CDR1 is LNHDA and CDR2 SQIVND (reference sequence). V was shortened by 4 bases and J by 3 bases, with 12 bases between the two germline ends. This CDR3 has 14 residues. In nucleotides, the CDR3 is TGTGCCAGTAGTAGAAGGGACGGACACACTGAAGCTTTCTTT. This sequence encodes CASSRRDGHTEAFF. Filled out from reference TRBV19 and TRBJ1-1, the complete variable domain reads DGGITQSPKYLFRKEGQNVTLSCEQNLNHDAMYWYRQDPGQGLRLIYYSQIVNDFQKGDIAEGYSVSREKKESFPLTVTSAQKNPTAFYLCASSRRDGHTEAFFGQGTRLTVV.

V and J are TRBV7-8 and TRBJ2-3; the D call may be TRBD1 or TRBD2 (7 bases each). CDR1 and CDR2 from the germline V gene are SGHVS and FQNEAQ. This CDR3 comprises 16 residues. The V gene lost 3 bases and the J gene lost 1 base, with 14 bases spanning the gap. CDR3 DNA: TGTGCCAGCAGCTTCTACAGGGGAGGGGGCACAGATACGCAGTATTTT. This encodes CASSFYRGGGTDTQYF.

The chain combines TRBV27 with TRBJ2-5; D perhaps matches TRBD1 (6 bases). CDR1 MNHEY and CDR2 SMNVEV come from the germline V gene (reference sequence). This CDR3 has 15 amino acids. Trimming removed 3 bases from V and 1 base from J, with 12 bases in between. The CDR3 bases are TGTGCCAGCAGTTTTTGGGGGCAGAGCCAAGAGACCCAGTACTTC. Residues: CASSFWGQSQETQYF.

The rearrangement links TRBV28 to TRBJ1-5; no clear D gene. V lost 2 bases and J 10 bases, leaving 18 bases between the germline ends. CDR3 size: 15 residues. Germline values: CDR1 MDHEN, CDR2 SYDVKM. The CDR3 reads CASSLGSPFINPQHF. DNA of the CDR3: TGTGCCAGCAGTTTAGGTAGCCCGTTTATCAACCCCCAGCATTTT.

This clone was found a few times. J is TRBJ2-4 and V is TRBV11-2, with 7 bases fitting TRBD1. This CDR3 is 19 amino acids long. Germline CDR1 is SGHAT and CDR2 is FQNNGV. V shed 2 bases, J shed 3 bases, and the junction held 16 bases outside the gene matches. For the CDR3, the DNA is TGTGCCAGCAGCTTACGTCCTTCACAGGGGACGTTAGGCAAAAACATTCAGTACTTC. This codes for CASSLRPSQGTLGKNIQYF.

The chain recombines TRBV15 with TRBJ1-1; possibly TRBD1 for D (6 bases). CDR1 is LNHNV and CDR2 is YYDKDF in the germline V gene (reference sequence). Trimming left V 0 bases short and J 0 bases short, with 8 bases between. The CDR3 is 15 amino acids. This CDR3 is CATSRDGDMNTEAFF. The CDR3, as DNA: TGTGCCACCAGCAGAGATGGGGACATGAACACTGAAGCTTTCTTT. Full variable domain (remainder filled in from reference TRBV15 and TRBJ1-1): DAMVIQNPRYQVTQFGKPVTLSCSQTLNHNVMYWYQQKSSQAPKLLFHYYDKDFNNEADTPDNFQSRRPNTSFCFLDIRSPGLGDTAMYLCATSRDGDMNTEAFFGQGTRLTVV.

The chain recombines TRBV7-9 with TRBJ2-2; 9 positions agree with TRBD1. The CDR3 contains 16 residues. Trimming at V came to 5 bases and at J to 1 base, leaving 5 bases not matched to a gene. CDR1 and CDR2 (germline): SEHNR, FQNEAQ (reference sequence). The CDR3 protein is CASSQQGAGNTGELFF. CDR3 sequence (DNA): TGTGCCAGCAGCCAACAGGGGGCTGGGAACACCGGGGAGCTGTTTTTT.

The chain carries TRBV2 and TRBJ2-3; the match to TRBD2 covers 8 bases. This CDR3 spans 14 amino acids. With V trimmed by 5 bases and J by 4 bases, 5 bases remained unmatched. In germline, CDR1 is SNHLY, CDR2 FYNNEI. The CDR3: CASSIGGAADTQYF. Written as DNA, the CDR3 is TGTGCCAGCAGTATCGGGGGGGCTGCAGATACGCAGTATTTT.

The gene calls are TRBV18 and TRBJ2-7, with 8 bases fitting TRBD1. The CDR3 spans 14 residues. The V and J ends lost 0 bases and 7 bases, in that order; junction bases with no gene match: 5. In germline, CDR1 is KGHSH, CDR2 LQKENI. CDR3 sequence (DNA): TGTGCCAGCTCACCACCCCAGGGGGCGGGTGAGCAGTACTTC. It yields the protein CASSPPQGAGEQYF.

The V call is TRBV5-1, the J call TRBJ2-1; D remains unclear. Germline-derived CDR1 and CDR2 are SGHRS and YFSETQ. Trimming cost V 4 bases and J 6 bases, with 11 bases left between them. The CDR3 sequence is 13 residues long. This chain's CDR3 is CASSPRTGNEQFF. The CDR3 nucleotides read TGCGCCAGCAGCCCGAGGACGGGCAATGAGCAGTTCTTC.

This clone showed up just once. The chain has TRBV6-6 and TRBJ2-7, with TRBD2 identical over 11 bases. V shed 7 bases and J 9 bases; nucleotides not matched to a gene: 8. Per germline, CDR1 MNHNY and CDR2 SVGAGI (reference sequence). The CDR3 consists of 13 residues. CDR3 residues: CASNSGTSGRQYF. CDR3 nucleotides: TGTGCCAGCAATTCCGGGACTAGCGGAAGGCAGTACTTC.

V is TRBV19 and J is TRBJ2-6, with 9 positions matching TRBD1. Per germline, CDR1 LNHDA and CDR2 SQIVND (reference sequence). J lost 3 bases, V lost 5 bases, and 11 bases had no gene match. This CDR3 has 18 residues. The CDR3 region has the DNA TGTGCCAGTAGTCGTCCGGGACAGGGTGGCTTTGGGGCCAACGTCCTGACTTTC. Protein sequence: CASSRPGQGGFGANVLTF.

The CDR3 is CASSLRGLTEAFF. The CDR3 DNA sequence: TGCGCCAGCAGCTTGAGGGGGCTCACTGAAGCTTTCTTT. The V call is TRBV5-1, the J call TRBJ1-1; the match to TRBD1 covers 7 bases. Trimming took 1 base from V and 4 from J; bases not matched to a gene: 1. The CDR3 loop spans 13 amino acids. From germline, CDR1 is SGHRS and CDR2 YFSETQ.

This clone occurred a few times. The rearrangement links TRBV10-1 to TRBJ1-1; D is ambiguous. Trimming stripped 8 bases from V and 1 base from J, with 11 bases between. This CDR3 contains 13 residues. The germline V gene has CDR1 WNHNN and CDR2 SYGVQD (reference sequence). The CDR3 loop reads CASSPRRNTEAFF. For the CDR3, the DNA is TGCGCCAGCTCCCCTAGACGGAACACTGAAGCTTTCTTT.

The V call is TRBV4-3, the J call TRBJ2-7, with D possibly matching TRBD2 (6 bases). Germline assignment: CDR1 LGHNA and CDR2 YSLEER. The CDR3 loop spans 16 amino acids. Trimming stripped 0 bases from V and 0 bases from J, with 12 bases between. The CDR3 DNA follows: TGCGCCAGCAGCCAAGATGCGGGGAGCGCCTCCTACGAGCAGTACTTC. It specifies CASSQDAGSASYEQYF.

The CDR3 sequence is CASSLVKGEAFF. The CDR3 coding sequence is TGTGCCAGCAGCTTAGTAAAAGGGGAAGCTTTCTTT. V gene TRBV7-9 combines with J gene TRBJ1-1; no clear D. The CDR3 spans 12 residues. The V gene lost 1 base and the J gene lost 8 bases, with 8 bases spanning the gap. Germline V gene data show CDR1 as SEHNR and CDR2 as FQNEAQ (reference sequence).

The chain carries TRBV5-6 and TRBJ2-7; weak D call: TRBD2 (5 bases). Trimming left V 2 bases short and J 4 bases short, with 19 bases between. The CDR3 has 16 amino acids. Germline V CDR1 and CDR2: SGHDT, YYEEEE. The CDR3 here is CASSFFSGRRGYEQYF. In DNA, the CDR3 is TGTGCCAGCAGCTTTTTTTCGGGGAGACGGGGATACGAGCAGTACTTC.

In regard to this clone: Other DNA sequences in the sample encode the same CDR3. This rearrangement joins TRBV27 to TRBJ2-1; 7 bases line up with TRBD2. Germline V lookup: CDR1 MNHEY, CDR2 SMNVEV (reference sequence). The CDR3 has 16 amino acids. The junction had 3 bases not matched to a gene; V was cut back by 0 bases and J by 1 base. CDR3 in amino acids: CASSLSGGSSYNEQFF. For the CDR3, the DNA is TGTGCCAGCAGTTTATCGGGAGGGTCGTCCTACAATGAGCAGTTCTTC.

This sequence joins TRBV19 and TRBJ2-3; D is perhaps TRBD2 (5 bases). Trimming took 4 bases from V and 0 from J, leaving 8 bases between them. The CDR3 covers 14 residues. The germline V gene has CDR1 LNHDA and CDR2 SQIVND (reference sequence). The CDR3 coding sequence is TGTGCCAGTAGTACACCGGGGAGCACAGATACGCAGTATTTT. It codes for CASSTPGSTDTQYF.

This clone was counted once. The chain combines TRBV6-1 with TRBJ2-7; no clear D. Trimming took off 7 bases at V and 0 bases at J, with 10 bases between the two ends. The CDR3 sequence is 13 residues long. CDR1 MNHNS and CDR2 SASEGT come from the germline V gene. The CDR3 sequence: CASTSKISYEQYF. The CDR3 region has the DNA TGTGCCAGCACTTCCAAGATCTCCTACGAGCAGTACTTC.

V and J are TRBV27 and TRBJ2-3, with D perhaps TRBD1 (6 bases). The length of the CDR3 is 15 residues. V dropped 1 base and J dropped 1 base, with 9 bases sitting between them. Germline V gene data show CDR1 as MNHEY and CDR2 as SMNVEV (reference sequence). CDR3 nucleotide sequence: TGTGCCAGCAGTTTATGGGACACTCGCACAGATACGCAGTATTTT. Its translation: CASSLWDTRTDTQYF.

V gene TRBV4-2 combines with J gene TRBJ2-3; 14 bases fit TRBD2. Germline V gene data show CDR1 as LGHNA and CDR2 as YNFKEQ. The CDR3 is made up of 17 amino acids. Trimming took 4 bases from V and 2 from J; bases not matched to a gene: 5. The CDR3 DNA sequence: TGTGCCAGCAGCCGAGGGACTAGCGGGAGCAACACAGATACGCAGTATTTT. This codes for CASSRGTSGSNTDTQYF.

This chain uses TRBV30 with TRBJ2-1; TRBD2 agrees at 11 bases. This CDR3 comprises 15 residues. CDR1 GTSNPN and CDR2 SVGIG come from the germline V gene (reference sequence). V was pared by 5 bases and J by 6 bases, with 9 bases of the junction left unmatched. In DNA form, the CDR3 reads TGTGCCTGGGATCGACTAGCGGGAACCTCCAATGAGCAGTTCTTC. As protein: CAWDRLAGTSNEQFF.

The J gene is TRBJ2-5, the V gene TRBV5-4; no reliable D call. Germline-derived CDR1 and CDR2 are SGHNT and YYREEE (reference sequence). The CDR3 is 14 amino acids. With 1 base removed from V and 6 bases from J, the gap between germline ends came to 13 bases. CDR3 sequence: CASSLSAGRKTQYF. CDR3 bases: TGTGCCAGCAGCTTGTCGGCAGGTAGAAAGACCCAGTACTTC.

This chain links TRBV13 with TRBJ2-1; D possibly corresponds to TRBD2 (7 bases). This CDR3 has 16 residues. Germline loops: CDR1 PRHDT, CDR2 FYEKMQ (reference sequence). Trimming stripped 5 bases from V and 6 bases from J, with 20 bases between. For the CDR3, the DNA is TGTGCCAGCAGCCTTGGGGGGCTAGCGGCGTTCAATGAGCAGTTCTTC. Its protein product is CASSLGGLAAFNEQFF.